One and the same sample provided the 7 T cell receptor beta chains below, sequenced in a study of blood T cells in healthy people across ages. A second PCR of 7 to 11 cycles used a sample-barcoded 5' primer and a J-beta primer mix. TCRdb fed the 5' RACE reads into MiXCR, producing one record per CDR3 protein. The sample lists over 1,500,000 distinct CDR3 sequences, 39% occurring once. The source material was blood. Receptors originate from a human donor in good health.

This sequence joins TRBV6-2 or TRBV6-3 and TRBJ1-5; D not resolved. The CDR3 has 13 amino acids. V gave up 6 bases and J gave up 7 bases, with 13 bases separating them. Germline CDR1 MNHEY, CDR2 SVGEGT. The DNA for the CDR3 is TGTGCCAGCAGGAGCCAACCGGGACAGCCCCAGCATTTT. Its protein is CASRSQPGQPQHF.

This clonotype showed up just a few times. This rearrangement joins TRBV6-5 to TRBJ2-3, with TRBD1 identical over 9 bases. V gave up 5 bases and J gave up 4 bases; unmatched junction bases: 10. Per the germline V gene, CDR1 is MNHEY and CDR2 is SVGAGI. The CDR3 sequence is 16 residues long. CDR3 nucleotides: TGTGCCAGCAGTCGACTCCCGGGACAGGGCCCAGATACGCAGTATTTT. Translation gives CASSRLPGQGPDTQYF.

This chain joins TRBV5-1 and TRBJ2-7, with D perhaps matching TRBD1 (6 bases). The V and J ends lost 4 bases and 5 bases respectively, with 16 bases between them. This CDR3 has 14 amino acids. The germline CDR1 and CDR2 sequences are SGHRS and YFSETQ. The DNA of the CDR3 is TGCGCCAGCAGCCAACAACAGGGTTCCGACGAGCAGTACTTC. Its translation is CASSQQQGSDEQYF.

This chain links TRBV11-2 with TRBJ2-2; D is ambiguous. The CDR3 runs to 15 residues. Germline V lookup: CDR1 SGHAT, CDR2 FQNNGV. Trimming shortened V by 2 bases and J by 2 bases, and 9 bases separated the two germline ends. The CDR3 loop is CASSLLASNTGELFF. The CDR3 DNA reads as TGTGCCAGCAGCTTATTGGCCTCTAACACCGGGGAGCTGTTTTTT.

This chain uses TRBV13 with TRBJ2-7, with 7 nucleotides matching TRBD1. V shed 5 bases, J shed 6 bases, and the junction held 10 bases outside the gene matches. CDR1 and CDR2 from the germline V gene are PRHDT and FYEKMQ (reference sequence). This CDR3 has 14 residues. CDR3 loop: CASSLRGSPVEQYF. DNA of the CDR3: TGTGCCAGCAGCCTCAGGGGGTCTCCGGTCGAGCAGTACTTC. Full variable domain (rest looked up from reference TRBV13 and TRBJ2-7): AAGVIQSPRHLIKEKRETATLKCYPIPRHDTVYWYQQGPGQDPQFLISFYEKMQSDKGSIPDRFSAQQFSDYHSELNMSSLELGDSALYFCASSLRGSPVEQYFGPGTRLTVT.

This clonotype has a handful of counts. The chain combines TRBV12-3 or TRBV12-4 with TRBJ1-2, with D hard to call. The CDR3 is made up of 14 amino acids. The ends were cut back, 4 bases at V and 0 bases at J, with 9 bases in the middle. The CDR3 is CASSWVPSNYGYTF. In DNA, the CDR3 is TGTGCCAGCAGTTGGGTTCCGTCTAACTATGGCTACACCTTC.

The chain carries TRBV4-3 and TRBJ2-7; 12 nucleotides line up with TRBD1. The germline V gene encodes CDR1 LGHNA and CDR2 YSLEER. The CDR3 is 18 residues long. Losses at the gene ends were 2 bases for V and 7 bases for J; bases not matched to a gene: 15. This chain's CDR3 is CASSQHATPGQGAEEQYF. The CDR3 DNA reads TGCGCCAGCAGCCAACACGCGACCCCGGGACAGGGGGCTGAGGAGCAGTACTTC.